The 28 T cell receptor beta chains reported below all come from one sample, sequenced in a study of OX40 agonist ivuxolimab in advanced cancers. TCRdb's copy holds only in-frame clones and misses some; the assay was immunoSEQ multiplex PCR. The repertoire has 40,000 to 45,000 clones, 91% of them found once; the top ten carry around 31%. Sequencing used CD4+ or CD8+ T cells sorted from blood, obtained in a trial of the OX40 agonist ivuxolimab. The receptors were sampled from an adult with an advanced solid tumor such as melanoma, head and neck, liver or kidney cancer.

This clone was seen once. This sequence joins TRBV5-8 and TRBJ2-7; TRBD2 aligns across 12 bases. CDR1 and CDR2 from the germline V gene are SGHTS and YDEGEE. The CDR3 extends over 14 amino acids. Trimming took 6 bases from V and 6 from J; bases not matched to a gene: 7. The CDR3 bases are TGTGCCAGCAACCTAGCGGGAGGGCTGGGCGAGCAGTACTTC. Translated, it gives CASNLAGGLGEQYF.

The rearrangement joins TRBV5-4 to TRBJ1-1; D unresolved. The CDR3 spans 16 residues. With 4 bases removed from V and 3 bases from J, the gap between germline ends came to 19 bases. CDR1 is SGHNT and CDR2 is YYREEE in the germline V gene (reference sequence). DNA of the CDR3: TGTGCCAGCAGCAACCGGGGAATACAAAGTTACACTGAAGCTTTCTTT. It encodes CASSNRGIQSYTEAFF.

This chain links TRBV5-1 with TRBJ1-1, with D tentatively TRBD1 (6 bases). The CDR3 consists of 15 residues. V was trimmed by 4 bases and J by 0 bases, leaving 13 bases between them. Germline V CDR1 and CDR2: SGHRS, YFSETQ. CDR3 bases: TGCGCCAGCAGCAGAGAGACAGGTCTGAACACTGAAGCTTTCTTT. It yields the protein CASSRETGLNTEAFF. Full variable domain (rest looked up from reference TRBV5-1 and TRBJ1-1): KAGVTQTPRYLIKTRGQQVTLSCSPISGHRSVSWYQQTPGQGLQFLFEYFSETQRNKGNFPGRFSGRQFSNSRSEMNVSTLELGDSALYLCASSRETGLNTEAFFGQGTRLTVV.

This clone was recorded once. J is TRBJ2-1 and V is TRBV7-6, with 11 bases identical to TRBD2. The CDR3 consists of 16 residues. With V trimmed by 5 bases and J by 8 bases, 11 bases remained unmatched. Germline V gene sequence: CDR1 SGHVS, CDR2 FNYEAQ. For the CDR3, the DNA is TGTGCCAGCAGCCCTAAGGGACTAGCGGCTAGGGATGAGCAGTTCTTC. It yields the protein CASSPKGLAARDEQFF. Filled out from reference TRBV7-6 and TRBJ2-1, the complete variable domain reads GAGVSQSPRYKVTKRGQDVALRCDPISGHVSLYWYRQALGQGPEFLTYFNYEAQQDKSGLPNDRFSAERPEGSISTLTIQRTEQRDSAMYRCASSPKGLAARDEQFFGPGTRLTVL.

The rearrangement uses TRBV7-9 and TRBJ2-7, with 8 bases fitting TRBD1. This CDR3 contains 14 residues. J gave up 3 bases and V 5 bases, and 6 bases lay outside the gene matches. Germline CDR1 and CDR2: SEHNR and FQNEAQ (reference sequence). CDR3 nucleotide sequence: TGTGCCAGCAGCCCTGGGACAGGTGGCTACGAGCAGTACTTC. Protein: CASSPGTGGYEQYF.

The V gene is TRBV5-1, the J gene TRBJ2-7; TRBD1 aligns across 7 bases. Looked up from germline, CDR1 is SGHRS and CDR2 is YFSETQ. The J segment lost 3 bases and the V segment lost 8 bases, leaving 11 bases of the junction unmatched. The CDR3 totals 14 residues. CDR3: CASLQWPGGYEQYF. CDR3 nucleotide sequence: TGCGCCAGTTTGCAATGGCCAGGGGGCTACGAGCAGTACTTC.

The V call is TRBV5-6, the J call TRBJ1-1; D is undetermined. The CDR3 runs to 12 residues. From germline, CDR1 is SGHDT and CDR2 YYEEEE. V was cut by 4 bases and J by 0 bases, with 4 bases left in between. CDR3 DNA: TGTGCCAGCAGCCGAGTGAACACTGAAGCTTTCTTT. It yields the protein CASSRVNTEAFF.

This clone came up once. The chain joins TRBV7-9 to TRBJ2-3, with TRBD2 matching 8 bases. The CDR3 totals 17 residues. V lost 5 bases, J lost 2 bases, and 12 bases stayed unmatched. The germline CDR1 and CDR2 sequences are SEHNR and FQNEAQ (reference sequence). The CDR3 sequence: CASSVFRIAGHTDTQYF. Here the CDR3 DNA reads TGTGCCAGCAGCGTTTTTAGGATAGCGGGGCACACAGATACGCAGTATTTT.

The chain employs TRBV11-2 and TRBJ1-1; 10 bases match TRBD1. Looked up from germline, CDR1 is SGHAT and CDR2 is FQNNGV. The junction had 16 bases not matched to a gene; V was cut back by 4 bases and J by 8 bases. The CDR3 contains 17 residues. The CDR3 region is CASSSSSDRGAAREAFF. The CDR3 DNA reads TGTGCCAGCAGCTCCTCGTCGGACAGGGGGGCCGCCAGGGAAGCTTTCTTT.

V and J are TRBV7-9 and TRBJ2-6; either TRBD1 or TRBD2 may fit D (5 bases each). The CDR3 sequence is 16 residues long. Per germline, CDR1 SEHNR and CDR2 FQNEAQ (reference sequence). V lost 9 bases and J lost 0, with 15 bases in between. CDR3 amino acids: CARGTESPSGANVLTF. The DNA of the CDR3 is TGTGCCAGAGGGACGGAGTCACCCTCTGGGGCCAACGTCCTGACTTTC.

CDR3 DNA: TGTGCCAGCAGTGACTCCGGACTAGCGGGAGGAAGAACCGGGGAGCTGTTTTTT. Encoded protein: CASSDSGLAGGRTGELFF. The rearrangement uses TRBV6-4 and TRBJ2-2; 14 positions match TRBD2. The junction had 5 bases not matched to a gene; V was cut back by 0 bases and J by 5 bases. Germline assignment: CDR1 MRHNA and CDR2 SNTAGT. The CDR3 has 18 amino acids.

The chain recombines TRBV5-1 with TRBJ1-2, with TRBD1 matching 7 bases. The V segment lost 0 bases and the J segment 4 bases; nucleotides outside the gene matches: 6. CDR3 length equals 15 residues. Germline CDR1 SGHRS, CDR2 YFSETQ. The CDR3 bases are TGCGCCAGCAGCTTGGGGCAGGGGGTTGCCTATGGCTACACCTTC. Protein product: CASSLGQGVAYGYTF.

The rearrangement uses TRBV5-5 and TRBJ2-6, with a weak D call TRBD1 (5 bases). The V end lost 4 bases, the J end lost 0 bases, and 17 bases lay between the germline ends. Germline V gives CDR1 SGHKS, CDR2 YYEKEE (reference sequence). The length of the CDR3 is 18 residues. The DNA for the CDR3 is TGTGCCAGCAGCATGGGTAGGGGTATCCCCTCTGGGGCCAACGTCCTGACTTTC. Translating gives CASSMGRGIPSGANVLTF. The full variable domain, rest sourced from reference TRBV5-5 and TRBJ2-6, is DAGVTQSPTHLIKTRGQQVTLRCSPISGHKSVSWYQQVLGQGPQFIFQYYEKEERGRGNFPDRFSARQFPNYSSELNVNALLLGDSALYLCASSMGRGIPSGANVLTFGAGSRLTVL.

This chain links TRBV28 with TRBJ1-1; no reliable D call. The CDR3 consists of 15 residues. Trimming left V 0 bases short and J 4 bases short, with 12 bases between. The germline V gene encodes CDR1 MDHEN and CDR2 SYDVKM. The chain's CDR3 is CASSLWREAATEAFF. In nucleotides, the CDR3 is TGTGCCAGCAGTTTATGGCGGGAGGCGGCCACTGAAGCTTTCTTT.

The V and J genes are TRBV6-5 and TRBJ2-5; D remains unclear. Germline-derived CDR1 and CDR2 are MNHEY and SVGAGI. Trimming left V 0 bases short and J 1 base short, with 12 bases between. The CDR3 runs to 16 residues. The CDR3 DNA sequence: TGTGCCAGCAGTTACTCGCTCAGTTCCTTCCAAGAGACCCAGTACTTC. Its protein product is CASSYSLSSFQETQYF.

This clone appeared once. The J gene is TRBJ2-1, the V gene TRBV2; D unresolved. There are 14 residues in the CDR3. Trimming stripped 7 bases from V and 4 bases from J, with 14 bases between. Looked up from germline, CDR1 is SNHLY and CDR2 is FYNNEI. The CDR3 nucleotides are TGTGCCAGCATGGGAACTACCCGATACAATGAGCAGTTCTTC. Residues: CASMGTTRYNEQFF.

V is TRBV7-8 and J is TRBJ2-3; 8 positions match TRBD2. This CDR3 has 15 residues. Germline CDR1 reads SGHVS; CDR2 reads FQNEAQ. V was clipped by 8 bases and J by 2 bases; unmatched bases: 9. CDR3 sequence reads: CASRAGVPSTDTQYF. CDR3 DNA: TGTGCCAGCCGAGCGGGAGTACCCTCCACAGATACGCAGTATTTT.

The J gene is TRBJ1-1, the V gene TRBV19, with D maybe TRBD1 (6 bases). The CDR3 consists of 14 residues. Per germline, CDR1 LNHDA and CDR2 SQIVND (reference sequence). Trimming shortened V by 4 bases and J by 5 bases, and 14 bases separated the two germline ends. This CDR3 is CASSKGGMVTEAFF. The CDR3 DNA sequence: TGTGCCAGTAGTAAGGGGGGGATGGTTACTGAAGCTTTCTTT.

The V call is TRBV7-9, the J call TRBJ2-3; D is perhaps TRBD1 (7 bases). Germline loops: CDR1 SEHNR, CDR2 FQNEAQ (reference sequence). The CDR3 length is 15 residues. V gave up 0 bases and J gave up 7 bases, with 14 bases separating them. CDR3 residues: CASSLAGQGDYTQYF. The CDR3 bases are TGTGCCAGCAGCTTAGCTGGGCAGGGGGACTATACGCAGTATTTT.

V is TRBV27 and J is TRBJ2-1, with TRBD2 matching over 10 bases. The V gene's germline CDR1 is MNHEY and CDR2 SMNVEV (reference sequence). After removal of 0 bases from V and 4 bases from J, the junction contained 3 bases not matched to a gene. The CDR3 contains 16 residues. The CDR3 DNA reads TGTGCCAGCAGTTTATCCGGACTAGCGGCTTACAATGAGCAGTTCTTC. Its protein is CASSLSGLAAYNEQFF.

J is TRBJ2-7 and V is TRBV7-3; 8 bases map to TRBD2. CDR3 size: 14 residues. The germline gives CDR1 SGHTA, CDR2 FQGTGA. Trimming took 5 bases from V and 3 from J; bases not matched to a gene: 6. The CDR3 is CASSLPGLVYEQYF. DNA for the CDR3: TGTGCCAGCAGCCTCCCGGGACTAGTCTACGAGCAGTACTTC.

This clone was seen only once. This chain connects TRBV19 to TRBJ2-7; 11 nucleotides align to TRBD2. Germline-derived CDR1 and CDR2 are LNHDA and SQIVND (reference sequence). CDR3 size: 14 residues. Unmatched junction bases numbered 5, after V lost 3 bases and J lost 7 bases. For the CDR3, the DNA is TGTGCCAGTAGTATCTCGACTAGCGGGACGGAGCAGTACTTC. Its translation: CASSISTSGTEQYF.

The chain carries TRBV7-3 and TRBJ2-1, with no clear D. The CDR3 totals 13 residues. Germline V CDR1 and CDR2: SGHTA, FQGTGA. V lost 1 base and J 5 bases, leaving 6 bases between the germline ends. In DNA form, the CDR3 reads TGTGCCAGCAGCTTAATCCAAAACAATGAGCAGTTCTTC. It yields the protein CASSLIQNNEQFF.

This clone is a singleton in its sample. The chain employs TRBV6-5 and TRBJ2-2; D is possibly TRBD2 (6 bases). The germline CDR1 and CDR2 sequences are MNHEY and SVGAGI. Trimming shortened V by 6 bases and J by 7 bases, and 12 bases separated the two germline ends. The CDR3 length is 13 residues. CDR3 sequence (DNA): TGTGCCAGCAGCCCGGGACTGATCGGGGAGCTGTTTTTT. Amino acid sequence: CASSPGLIGELFF.

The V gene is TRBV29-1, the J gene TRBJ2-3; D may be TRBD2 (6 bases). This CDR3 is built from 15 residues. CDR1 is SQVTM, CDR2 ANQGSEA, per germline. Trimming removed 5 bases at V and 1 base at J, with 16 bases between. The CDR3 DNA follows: TGCAGCGTTAAGGGAGGTGGTTACGGCACAGATACGCAGTATTTT. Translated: CSVKGGGYGTDTQYF.

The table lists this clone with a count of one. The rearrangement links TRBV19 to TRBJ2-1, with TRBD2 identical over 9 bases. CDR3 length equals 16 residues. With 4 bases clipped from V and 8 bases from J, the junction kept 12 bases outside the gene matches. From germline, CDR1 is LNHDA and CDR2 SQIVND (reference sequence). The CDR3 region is CASSTRLAERVDEQFF. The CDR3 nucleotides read TGTGCCAGTAGTACCAGACTAGCGGAAAGAGTCGATGAGCAGTTCTTC.

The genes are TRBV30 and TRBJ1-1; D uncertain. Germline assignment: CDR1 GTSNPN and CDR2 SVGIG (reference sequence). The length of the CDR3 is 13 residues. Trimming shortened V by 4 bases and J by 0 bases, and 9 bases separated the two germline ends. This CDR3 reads CAWKKAMNTEAFF. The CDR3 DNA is TGTGCCTGGAAGAAAGCGATGAACACTGAAGCTTTCTTT.

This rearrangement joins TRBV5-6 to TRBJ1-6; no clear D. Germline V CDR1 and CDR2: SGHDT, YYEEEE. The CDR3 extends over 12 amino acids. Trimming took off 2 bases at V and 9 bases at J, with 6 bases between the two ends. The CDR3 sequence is CASSFAGSPLHF. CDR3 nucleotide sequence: TGTGCCAGCAGCTTTGCAGGTTCACCCCTCCACTTT.